The clone carrying this TCR beta chain was recorded a few times. Its target is unknown. Only healthy Caucasians were included as donors. These data originate in a study of identical twins. Study-level points and caveats: Fewer insertions marked abundant cord blood beta clonotypes; young adult naive trended weakly, memory not at all.

With template switching, a universal primer site was added, and the cDNA carried unique molecular identifiers. TCRdb itself ran the 5' RACE reads through MiXCR, one entry per CDR3 protein. The sample contains fewer than 900,000 distinct CDR3 sequences, around 20% of which appear only once. CDR3 length equals 16 residues. The germline V gene encodes CDR1 SGHVS and CDR2 FNYEAQ. Trimming took 5 bases from V and 0 from J, leaving 15 bases between them. The same sample was also studied in work on T cells expressing NK-cell markers. From that study: Beta-chain profiling covered CD3+CD56+NKG2C+, CD3+CD56+NKG2C- and CD3+CD56-NKG2C+ sorted subsets.

The sequencing input was PBMCs. The chain couples TRBV7-6 to TRBJ2-3; a weak D match, TRBD2 (6 bases). The TCR comes from a woman in her late teens or twenties in good health. CDR3 sequence (DNA): TGTGCCAGCAGCCCAGTCGTTCGGGGGAGCACAGATACGCAGTATTTT. Protein: CASSPVVRGSTDTQYF.